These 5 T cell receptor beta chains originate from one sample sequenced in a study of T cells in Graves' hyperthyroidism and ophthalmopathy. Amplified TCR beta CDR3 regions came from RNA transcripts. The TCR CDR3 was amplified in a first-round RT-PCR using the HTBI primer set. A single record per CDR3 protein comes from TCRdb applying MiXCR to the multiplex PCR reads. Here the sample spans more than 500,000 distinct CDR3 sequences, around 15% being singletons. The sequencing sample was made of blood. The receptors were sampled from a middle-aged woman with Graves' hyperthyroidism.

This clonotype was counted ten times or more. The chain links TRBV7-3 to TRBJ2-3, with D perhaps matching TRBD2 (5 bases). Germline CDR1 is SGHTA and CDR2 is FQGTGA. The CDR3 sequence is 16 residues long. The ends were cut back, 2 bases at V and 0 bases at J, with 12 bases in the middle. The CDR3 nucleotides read TGTGCCAGCAGCTTATATGTTGGCGGGAGCACAGATACGCAGTATTTT. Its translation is CASSLYVGGSTDTQYF.

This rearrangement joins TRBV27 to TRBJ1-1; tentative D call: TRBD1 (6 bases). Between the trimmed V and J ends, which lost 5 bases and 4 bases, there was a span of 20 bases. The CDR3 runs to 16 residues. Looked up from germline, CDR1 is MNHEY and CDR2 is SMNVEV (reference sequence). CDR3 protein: CASSKGRTAGSTEAFF. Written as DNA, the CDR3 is TGTGCCAGCAGTAAGGGAAGGACAGCCGGGAGCACTGAAGCTTTCTTT.

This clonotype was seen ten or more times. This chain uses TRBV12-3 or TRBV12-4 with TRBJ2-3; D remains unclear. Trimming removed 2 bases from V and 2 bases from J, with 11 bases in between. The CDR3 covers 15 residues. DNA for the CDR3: TGTGCCAGCAGTTTATCGGCCCTAGACACAGATACGCAGTATTTT. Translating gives CASSLSALDTDTQYF.

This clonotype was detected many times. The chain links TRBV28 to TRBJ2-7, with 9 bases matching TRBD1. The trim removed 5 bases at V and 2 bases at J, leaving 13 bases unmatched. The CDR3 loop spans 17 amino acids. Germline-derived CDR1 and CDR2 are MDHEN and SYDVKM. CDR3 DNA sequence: TGTGCCAGCAGTCTCTACCCCCGGGACAGGGATACCTACGAGCAGTACTTC. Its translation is CASSLYPRDRDTYEQYF.

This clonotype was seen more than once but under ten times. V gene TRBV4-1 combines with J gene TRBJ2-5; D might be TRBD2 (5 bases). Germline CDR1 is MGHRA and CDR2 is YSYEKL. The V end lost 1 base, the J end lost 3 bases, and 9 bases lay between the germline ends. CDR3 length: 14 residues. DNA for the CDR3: TGCGCCAGCAGCCAAGTTCCGGGGAAAGAGACCCAGTACTTC. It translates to CASSQVPGKETQYF.